The 15 T cell receptor beta chains below come from one sample, sequenced in a study of T-cell reconstitution after alpha-beta-depleted transplantation in children. Preparation of the TCRbeta library used unique molecular identifiers. One entry per CDR3 protein, called by TCRdb with MiXCR from the PCR reads. The data show roughly 190,000 distinct CDR3 sequences, 14% to 15% seen once. Sample: PBMCs from the stem cell graft donor, taken from the stem cell graft. The receptors derive from a human donor who donated a stem cell graft to a child with acute lymphoblastic leukemia.

The chain uses TRBV20-1 and TRBJ2-1; TRBD2 aligns across 9 bases. The CDR3 has 13 residues. Germline CDR1 and CDR2: DFQATT and SNEGSKA (reference sequence). This chain's CDR3 is CFWREGPGNEQFF. DNA for the CDR3: TGCTTCTGGCGGGAGGGCCCTGGCAATGAGCAGTTCTTC.

The chain has TRBV3-1 and TRBJ2-1, with TRBD2 identical over 7 bases. The CDR3 consists of 19 residues. V dropped 4 bases and J dropped 0; count of bases not matched to a gene: 15. Germline CDR1 and CDR2: LGHDT and YNNKEL (reference sequence). Here the CDR3 reads CASSRIPIAGWSSYNEQFF. The CDR3 DNA follows: TGTGCCAGCAGCCGGATTCCAATAGCGGGCTGGAGCTCCTACAATGAGCAGTTCTTC.

This clonotype was picked up many times. The rearrangement links TRBV10-3 to TRBJ1-5; unclear D gene. Trimming left V 3 bases short and J 0 bases short, with 3 bases between. The germline gives CDR1 ENHRY, CDR2 SYGVKD. This CDR3 contains 13 residues. The CDR3 is CAISENSNQPQHF. The CDR3 nucleotides read TGTGCCATCAGTGAAAATAGCAATCAGCCCCAGCATTTT.

This clonotype came up many times. The chain has TRBV7-9 and TRBJ2-2; possible D gene TRBD2, 5 bases. CDR1 SEHNR and CDR2 FQNEAQ come from the germline V gene (reference sequence). The CDR3 loop spans 14 amino acids. V shed 11 bases and J shed 4 bases, with 17 bases lying between them. DNA for the CDR3: TGTGCCGTGTCCGGGCTAGCCATCACCGGGGAGCTGTTTTTT. It translates to CAVSGLAITGELFF.

This clonotype was detected many times. The chain employs TRBV29-1 and TRBJ2-7; the match to TRBD1 covers 9 bases. The CDR3 is 13 amino acids. With 4 bases clipped from V and 7 bases from J, the junction kept 8 bases outside the gene matches. Germline values: CDR1 SQVTM, CDR2 ANQGSEA. This CDR3 is CSVGGTGPGEQYF. Written as DNA, the CDR3 is TGCAGCGTTGGGGGGACAGGGCCAGGGGAGCAGTACTTC.

This chain connects TRBV5-1 to TRBJ2-1, with 12 bases that match TRBD2. Trimming at V came to 4 bases and at J to 3 bases, leaving 8 bases not matched to a gene. The CDR3 spans 17 residues. CDR1 SGHRS and CDR2 YFSETQ come from the germline V gene. CDR3 loop: CASSAHLAGGVYNEQFF. DNA of the CDR3: TGCGCCAGCAGCGCGCATCTAGCGGGAGGGGTCTACAATGAGCAGTTCTTC.

This clonotype was observed a few times. This sequence joins TRBV5-1 and TRBJ1-1, with 8 bases fitting TRBD1. With V trimmed by 4 bases and J by 4 bases, 6 bases remained unmatched. This CDR3 spans 14 amino acids. Germline loops: CDR1 SGHRS, CDR2 YFSETQ. In DNA, the CDR3 is TGCGCCAGCAGCGCCAAGACAGGGGTCACTGAAGCTTTCTTT. Its translation: CASSAKTGVTEAFF. The full variable domain, rest sourced from reference TRBV5-1 and TRBJ1-1, is KAGVTQTPRYLIKTRGQQVTLSCSPISGHRSVSWYQQTPGQGLQFLFEYFSETQRNKGNFPGRFSGRQFSNSRSEMNVSTLELGDSALYLCASSAKTGVTEAFFGQGTRLTVV.

This clonotype was seen at least ten times. This chain connects TRBV7-6 to TRBJ2-7; TRBD2 agrees at 8 bases. CDR3 size: 14 residues. V trimming: 1 base; J trimming: 7 bases; junction bases outside the gene matches: 6. Germline CDR1 and CDR2: SGHVS and FNYEAQ. CDR3 residues: CASSLGAGVGEQYF. CDR3 DNA sequence: TGTGCCAGCAGCTTAGGAGCGGGAGTGGGTGAGCAGTACTTC.

This chain uses TRBV20-1 with TRBJ2-1, with a possible D match to TRBD2 (5 bases). The CDR3 totals 15 residues. CDR1 and CDR2 (germline): DFQATT, SNEGSKA (reference sequence). V lost 0 bases and J 2 bases, leaving 11 bases between the germline ends. The CDR3, as DNA: TGCAGTGCTAGAGATCCCGGGGTAGCCTACAATGAGCAGTTCTTC. It translates to CSARDPGVAYNEQFF.

This clonotype was seen repeatedly, ten times or more. The chain links TRBV12-3 or TRBV12-4 to TRBJ2-2; possibly TRBD2 for D (5 bases). The CDR3 length is 15 residues. The germline V and J ends were trimmed by 7 bases and 4 bases, with 16 bases remaining between them. The DNA for the CDR3 is TGTGCCAGCATAGTCTCGCCGGGGTCCACCGGGGAGCTGTTTTTT. It translates to CASIVSPGSTGELFF.

The CDR3 region has the DNA TGTGCCAGCAGTTACGGGGGTGGTGGGGGAATCAACACTGAAGCTTTCTTT. Residues: CASSYGGGGGINTEAFF. V usage is TRBV6-5 and J usage is TRBJ1-1; weak D call: TRBD1 (5 bases). V dropped 2 bases and J dropped 2 bases, with 18 bases sitting between them. Germline V gene lookup returns CDR1 MNHEY and CDR2 SVGAGI. This CDR3 spans 17 amino acids.

This clonotype appeared many times. The chain is built from TRBV5-1 and TRBJ2-5; D is perhaps TRBD1 or TRBD2 (6 bases each). Deletions cut 0 bases from V and 4 bases from J, with 13 bases between. CDR3 length: 15 residues. Germline V lookup: CDR1 SGHRS, CDR2 YFSETQ. The CDR3 DNA follows: TGCGCCAGCAGCTTGGGGGGGGCCGTGGGAGAGACCCAGTACTTC. Protein: CASSLGGAVGETQYF.

There are many counts of this clonotype. The chain is built from TRBV7-8 and TRBJ1-1; D uncertain. The CDR3 totals 12 residues. The V and J ends lost 2 bases and 4 bases respectively, with 5 bases between them. The germline V gene has CDR1 SGHVS and CDR2 FQNEAQ. CDR3 bases: TGTGCCAGCAGCTTACTCTCCACTGAAGCTTTCTTT. This gives the protein CASSLLSTEAFF.

This clonotype has ten or more counts. The chain is built from TRBV5-1 and TRBJ2-1; D call uncertain. V lost 0 bases and J 7 bases, leaving 14 bases between the germline ends. The CDR3 covers 15 residues. Germline-derived CDR1 and CDR2 are SGHRS and YFSETQ. The CDR3 is CASSLGPNEKNEQFF. The CDR3 DNA sequence: TGCGCCAGCAGCTTGGGGCCGAACGAAAAAAATGAGCAGTTCTTC.

This clonotype was seen at least ten times. This sequence joins TRBV7-9 and TRBJ2-7, with D perhaps TRBD1 (6 bases). Germline CDR1 SEHNR, CDR2 FQNEAQ (reference sequence). The V end lost 6 bases, the J end lost 5 bases, and 23 bases lay between the germline ends. CDR3 length: 16 residues. CDR3 sequence: CASSLLQGRNLHEQYF. CDR3 DNA: TGTGCCAGCAGTTTATTACAGGGACGAAACCTCCACGAGCAGTACTTC.